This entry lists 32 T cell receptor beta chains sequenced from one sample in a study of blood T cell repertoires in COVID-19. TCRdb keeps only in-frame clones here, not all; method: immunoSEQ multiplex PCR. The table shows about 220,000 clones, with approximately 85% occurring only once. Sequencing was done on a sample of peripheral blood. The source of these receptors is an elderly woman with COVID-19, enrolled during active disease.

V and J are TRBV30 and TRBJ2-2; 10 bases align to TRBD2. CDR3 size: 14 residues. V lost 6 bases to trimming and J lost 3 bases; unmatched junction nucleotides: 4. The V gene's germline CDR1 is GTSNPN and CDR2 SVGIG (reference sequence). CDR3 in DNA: TGTGCCTGCAGCGGGGGGGTGTACACCGGGGAGCTGTTTTTT. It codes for CACSGGVYTGELFF.

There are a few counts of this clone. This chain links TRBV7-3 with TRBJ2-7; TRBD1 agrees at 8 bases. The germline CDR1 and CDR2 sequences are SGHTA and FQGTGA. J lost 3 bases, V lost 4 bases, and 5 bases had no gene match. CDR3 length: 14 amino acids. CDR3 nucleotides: TGTGCCAGCAGCTATGGACAGGGTTACTACGAGCAGTACTTC. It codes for CASSYGQGYYEQYF.

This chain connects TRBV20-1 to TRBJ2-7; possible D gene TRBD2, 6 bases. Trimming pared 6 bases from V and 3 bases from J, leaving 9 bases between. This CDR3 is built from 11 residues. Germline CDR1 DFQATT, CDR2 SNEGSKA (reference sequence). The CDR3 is CSAVGGYEQYF. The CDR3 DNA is TGCAGTGCGGTGGGGGGCTACGAGCAGTACTTC.

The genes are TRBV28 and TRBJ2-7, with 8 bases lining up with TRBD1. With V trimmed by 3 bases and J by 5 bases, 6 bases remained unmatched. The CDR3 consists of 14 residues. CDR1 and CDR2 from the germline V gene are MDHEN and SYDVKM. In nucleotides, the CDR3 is TGTGCCAGCAGTTTCCGGGACAGGTACCACGAGCAGTACTTC. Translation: CASSFRDRYHEQYF.

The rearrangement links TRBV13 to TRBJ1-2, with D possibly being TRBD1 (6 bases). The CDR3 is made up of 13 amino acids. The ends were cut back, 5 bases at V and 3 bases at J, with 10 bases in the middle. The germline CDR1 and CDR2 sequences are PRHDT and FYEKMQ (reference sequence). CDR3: CASSPRGYYGYTF. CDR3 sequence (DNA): TGTGCCAGCAGCCCAAGGGGGTACTATGGCTACACCTTC.

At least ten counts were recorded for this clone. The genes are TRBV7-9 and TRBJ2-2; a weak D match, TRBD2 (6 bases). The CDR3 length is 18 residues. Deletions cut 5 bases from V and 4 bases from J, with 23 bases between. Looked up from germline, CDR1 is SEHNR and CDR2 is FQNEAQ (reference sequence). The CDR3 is CASSTRPLEGRSTGELFF. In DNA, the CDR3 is TGTGCCAGCAGCACAAGACCATTGGAGGGCCGGTCCACCGGGGAGCTGTTTTTT.

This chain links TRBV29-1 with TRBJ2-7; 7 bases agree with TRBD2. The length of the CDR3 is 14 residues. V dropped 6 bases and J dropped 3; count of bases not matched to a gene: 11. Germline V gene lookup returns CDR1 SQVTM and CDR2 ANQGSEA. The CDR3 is CSVRTLRGVYEQYF. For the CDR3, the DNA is TGCAGCGTCCGGACCCTACGGGGGGTCTACGAGCAGTACTTC.

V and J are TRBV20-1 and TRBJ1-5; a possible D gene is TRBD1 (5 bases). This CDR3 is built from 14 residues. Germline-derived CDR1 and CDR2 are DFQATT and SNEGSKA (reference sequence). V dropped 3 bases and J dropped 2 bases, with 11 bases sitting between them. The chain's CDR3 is CSASVGRGNQPQHF. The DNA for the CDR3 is TGCAGTGCTAGTGTGGGCAGGGGCAATCAGCCCCAGCATTTT.

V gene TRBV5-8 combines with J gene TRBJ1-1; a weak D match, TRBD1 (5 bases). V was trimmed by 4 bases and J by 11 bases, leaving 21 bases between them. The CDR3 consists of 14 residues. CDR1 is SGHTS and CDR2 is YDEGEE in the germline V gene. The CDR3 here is CASSRRPGGQGAFF. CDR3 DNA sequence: TGTGCCAGCAGCCGGCGGCCCGGGGGTCAGGGCGCTTTCTTT.

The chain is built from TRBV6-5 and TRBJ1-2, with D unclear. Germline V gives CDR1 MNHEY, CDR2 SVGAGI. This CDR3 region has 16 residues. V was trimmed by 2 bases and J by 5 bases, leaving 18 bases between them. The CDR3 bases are TGTGCCAGCAGTTACAGGTCAGCGGCGGTTGGATATGGCTACACCTTC. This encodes CASSYRSAAVGYGYTF.

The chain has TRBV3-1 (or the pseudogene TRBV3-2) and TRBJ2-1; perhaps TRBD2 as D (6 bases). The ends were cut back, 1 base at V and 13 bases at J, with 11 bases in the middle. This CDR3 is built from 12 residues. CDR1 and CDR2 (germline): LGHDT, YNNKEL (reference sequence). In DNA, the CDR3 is TGTGCCAGCAGCCAAGTTATGCGGGGCCAGTTCTTC. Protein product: CASSQVMRGQFF.

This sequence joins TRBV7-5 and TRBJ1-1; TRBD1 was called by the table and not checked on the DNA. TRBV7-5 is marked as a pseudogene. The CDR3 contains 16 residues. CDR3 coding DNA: TGTGCCAGAAGCTTAGTGGCTCCCGACATGAACACTGAAGCTTTCTTT. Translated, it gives CARSLVAPDMNTEAFF.

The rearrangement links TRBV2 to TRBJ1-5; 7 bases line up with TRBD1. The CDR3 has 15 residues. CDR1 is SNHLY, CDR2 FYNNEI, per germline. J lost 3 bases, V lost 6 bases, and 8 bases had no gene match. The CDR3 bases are TGTGCCAGCAGGGTACAGGGGATACCCAATCAGCCCCAGCATTTT. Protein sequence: CASRVQGIPNQPQHF.

The CDR3: CASSLDRDSPLHF. The CDR3 region has the DNA TGTGCCAGCAGTTTAGACAGGGATTCACCCCTCCACTTT. The chain couples TRBV6-5 to TRBJ1-6; 7 bases align to TRBD1. CDR3 length equals 13 residues. The V segment lost 4 bases and the J segment 8 bases; nucleotides outside the gene matches: 2. Per germline, CDR1 MNHEY and CDR2 SVGAGI.

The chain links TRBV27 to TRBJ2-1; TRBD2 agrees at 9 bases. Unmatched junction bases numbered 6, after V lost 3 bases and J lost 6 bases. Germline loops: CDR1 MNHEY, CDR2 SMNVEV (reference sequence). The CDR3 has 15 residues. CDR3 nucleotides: TGTGCCAGCAGTTTTCCGGGACTAGCTGTCAATGAGCAGTTCTTC. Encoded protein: CASSFPGLAVNEQFF.

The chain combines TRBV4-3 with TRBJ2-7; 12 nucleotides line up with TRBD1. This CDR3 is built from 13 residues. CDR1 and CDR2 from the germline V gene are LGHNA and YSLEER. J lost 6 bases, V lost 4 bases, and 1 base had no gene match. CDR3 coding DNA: TGCGCCAGCAGCCGGGACAGGGGGCTCGAGCAGTACTTC. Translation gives CASSRDRGLEQYF.

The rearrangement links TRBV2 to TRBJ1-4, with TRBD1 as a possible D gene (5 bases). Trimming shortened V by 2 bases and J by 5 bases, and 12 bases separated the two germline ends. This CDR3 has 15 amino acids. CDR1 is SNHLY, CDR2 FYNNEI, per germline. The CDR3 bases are TGTGCCAGCAGTGAAAGGCCAGGGATAAATGAAAAACTGTTTTTT. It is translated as CASSERPGINEKLFF.

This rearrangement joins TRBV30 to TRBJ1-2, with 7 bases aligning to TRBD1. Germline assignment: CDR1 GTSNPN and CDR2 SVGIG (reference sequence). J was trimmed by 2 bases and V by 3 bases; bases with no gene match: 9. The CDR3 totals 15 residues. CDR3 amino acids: CAWRTWTGINYGYTF. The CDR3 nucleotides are TGTGCCTGGAGGACCTGGACAGGAATCAACTATGGCTACACCTTC.

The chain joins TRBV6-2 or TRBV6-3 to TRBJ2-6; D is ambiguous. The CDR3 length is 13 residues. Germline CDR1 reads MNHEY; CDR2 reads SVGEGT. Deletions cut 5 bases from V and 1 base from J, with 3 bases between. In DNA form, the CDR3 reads TGTGCCAGCAGTCGTTCTGGGGCCAACGTCCTGACTTTC. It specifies CASSRSGANVLTF.

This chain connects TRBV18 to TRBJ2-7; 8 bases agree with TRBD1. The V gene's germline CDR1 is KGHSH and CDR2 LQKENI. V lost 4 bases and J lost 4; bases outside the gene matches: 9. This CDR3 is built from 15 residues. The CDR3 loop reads CASSLLGQGRYEQYF. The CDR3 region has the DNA TGTGCCAGCTCACTACTCGGACAGGGCAGGTACGAGCAGTACTTC.

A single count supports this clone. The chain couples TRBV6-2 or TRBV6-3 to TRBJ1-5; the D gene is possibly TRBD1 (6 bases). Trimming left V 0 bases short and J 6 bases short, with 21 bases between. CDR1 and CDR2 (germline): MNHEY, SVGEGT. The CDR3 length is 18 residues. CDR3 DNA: TGTGCCAGCAGTTACTCGAGGGAGAGGCTGGTAGGGGGTCAGCCCCAGCATTTT. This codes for CASSYSRERLVGGQPQHF.

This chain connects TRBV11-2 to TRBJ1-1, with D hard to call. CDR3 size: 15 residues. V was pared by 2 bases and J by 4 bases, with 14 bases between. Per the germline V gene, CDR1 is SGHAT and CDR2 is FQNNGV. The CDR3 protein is CASSLSPPPGTEAFF. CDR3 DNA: TGTGCCAGCAGCTTATCCCCCCCGCCGGGCACTGAAGCTTTCTTT.

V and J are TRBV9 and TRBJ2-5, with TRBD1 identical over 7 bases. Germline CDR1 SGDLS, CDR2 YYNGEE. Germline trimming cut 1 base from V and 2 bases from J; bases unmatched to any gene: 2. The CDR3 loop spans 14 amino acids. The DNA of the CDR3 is TGTGCCAGCAGCGTAAGACAGGGACAAGAGACCCAGTACTTC. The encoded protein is CASSVRQGQETQYF.

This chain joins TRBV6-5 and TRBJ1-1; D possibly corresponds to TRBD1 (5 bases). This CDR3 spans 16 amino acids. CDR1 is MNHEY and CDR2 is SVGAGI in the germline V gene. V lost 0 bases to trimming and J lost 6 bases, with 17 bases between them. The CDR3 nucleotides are TGTGCCAGCAGTTACTCGACCCGGGGGACGGACGCTGAAGCTTTCTTT. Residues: CASSYSTRGTDAEAFF.

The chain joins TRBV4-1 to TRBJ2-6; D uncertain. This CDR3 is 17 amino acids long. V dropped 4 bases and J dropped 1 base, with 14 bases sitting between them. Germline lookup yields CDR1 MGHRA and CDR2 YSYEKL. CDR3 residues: CASSLALSPSGANVLTF. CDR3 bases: TGCGCCAGCAGCCTGGCCCTTTCACCGTCTGGGGCCAACGTCCTGACTTTC.

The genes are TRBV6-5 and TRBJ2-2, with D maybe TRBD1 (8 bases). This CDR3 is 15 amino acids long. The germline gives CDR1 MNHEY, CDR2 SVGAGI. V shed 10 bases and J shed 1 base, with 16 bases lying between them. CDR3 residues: CAKYRGGGNTGELFF. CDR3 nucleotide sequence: TGTGCCAAGTACAGGGGGGGCGGGAACACCGGGGAGCTGTTTTTT.

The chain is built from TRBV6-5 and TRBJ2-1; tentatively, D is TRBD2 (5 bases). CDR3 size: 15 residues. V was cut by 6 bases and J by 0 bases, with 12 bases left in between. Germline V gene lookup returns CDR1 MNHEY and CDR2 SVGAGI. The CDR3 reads CASRAPGSSYNEQFF. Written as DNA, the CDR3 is TGTGCCAGCAGGGCGCCGGGGAGCTCCTACAATGAGCAGTTCTTC.

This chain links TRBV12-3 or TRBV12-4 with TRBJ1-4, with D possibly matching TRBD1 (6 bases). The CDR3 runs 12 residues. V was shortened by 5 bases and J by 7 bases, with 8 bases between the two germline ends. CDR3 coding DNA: TGTGCCAGCAGTCAGGGGTCTGAAAAACTGTTTTTT. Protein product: CASSQGSEKLFF.

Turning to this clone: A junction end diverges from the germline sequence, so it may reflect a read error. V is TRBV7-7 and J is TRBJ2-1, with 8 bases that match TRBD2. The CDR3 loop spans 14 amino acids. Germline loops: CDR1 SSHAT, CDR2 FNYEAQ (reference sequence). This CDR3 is CASSPGLDLDEQFF. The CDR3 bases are TGTGCTAGCAGCCCGGGACTAGATTTGGATGAGCAGTTCTTC.

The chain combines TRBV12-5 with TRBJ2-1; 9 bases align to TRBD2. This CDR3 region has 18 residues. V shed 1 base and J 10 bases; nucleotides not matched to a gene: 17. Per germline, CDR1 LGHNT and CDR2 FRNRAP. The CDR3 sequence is CASGLASGGNSGGGEQFF. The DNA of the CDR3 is TGTGCTAGTGGTTTGGCCTCAGGAGGGAATAGCGGGGGAGGGGAGCAGTTCTTC.

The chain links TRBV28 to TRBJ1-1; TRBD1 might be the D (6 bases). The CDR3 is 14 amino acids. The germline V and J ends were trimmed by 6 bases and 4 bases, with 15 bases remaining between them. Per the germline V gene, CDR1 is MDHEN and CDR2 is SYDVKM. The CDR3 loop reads CASRLRGSTTEAFF. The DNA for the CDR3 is TGTGCCAGCAGACTCAGGGGTTCGACCACTGAAGCTTTCTTT.

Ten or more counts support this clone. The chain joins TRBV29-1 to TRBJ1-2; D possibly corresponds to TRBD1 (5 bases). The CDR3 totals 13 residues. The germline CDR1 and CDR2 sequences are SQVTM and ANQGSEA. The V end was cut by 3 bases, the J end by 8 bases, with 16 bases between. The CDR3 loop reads CSVDSRVLGGYTF. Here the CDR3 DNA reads TGCAGCGTTGACAGCAGGGTGCTTGGGGGCTACACCTTC. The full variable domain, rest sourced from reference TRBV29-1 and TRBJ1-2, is SAVISQKPSRDICQRGTSLTIQCQVDSQVTMMFWYRQQPGQSLTLIATANQGSEATYESGFVIDKFPISRPNLTFSTLTVSNMSPEDSSIYLCSVDSRVLGGYTFGSGTRLTVV.